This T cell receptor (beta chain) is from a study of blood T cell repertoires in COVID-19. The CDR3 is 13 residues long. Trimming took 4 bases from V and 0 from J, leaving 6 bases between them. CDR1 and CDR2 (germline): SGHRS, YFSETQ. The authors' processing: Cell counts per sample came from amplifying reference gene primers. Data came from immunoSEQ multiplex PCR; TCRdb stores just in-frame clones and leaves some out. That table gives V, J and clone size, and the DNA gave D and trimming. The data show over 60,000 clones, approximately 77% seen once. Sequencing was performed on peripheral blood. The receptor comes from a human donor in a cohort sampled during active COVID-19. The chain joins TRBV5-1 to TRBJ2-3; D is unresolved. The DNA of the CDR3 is TGCGCCAGCAGCCCCACTAGCACAGATACGCAGTATTTT. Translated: CASSPTSTDTQYF.